This record concerns one T cell receptor (beta chain) sequence. Its cognate antigen is unknown. This record belongs to a study of graft-versus-host responses after intestinal transplantation. The overall study: Recipients had transplants, and these were multivisceral, liver-intestinal, or isolated intestinal. Once they had received anti-thymocyte globulin induction, all recipients took tacrolimus and steroids for approximately three years.

CDR3 length equals 15 residues. Trimming removed 6 bases at V and 7 bases at J, with 21 bases between. Looked up from germline, CDR1 is LGHNT and CDR2 is FRNRAP. Measured with immunoSEQ multiplex PCR; TCRdb has only the in-frame clones, and not every one. This sample has 77,000 or so clones, with roughly 90% found just once. Study-level points and caveats: The presence of high graft-versus-host to host-versus-graft clonal ratios in allografts characterized patients with graft-donor T cell macrochimerism. Recipient bone marrow held GvH clones, some seen earlier in ileum or blood.

The rearrangement uses TRBV12-5 and TRBJ2-5; D may correspond to TRBD1 or TRBD2 (5 bases each). This receptor was taken from a human patient who received an intestinal transplant, so some T cells may come from the graft donor. Sequencing used PBMCs, obtained 98 days after intestinal transplantation. CDR3 in DNA: TGTGCTAGTGGGCGTATGGGACCGCGTCGGGGGACCCAGTACTTC. Its translation: CASGRMGPRRGTQYF.